What follows is one TCR beta chain and its context. A junction end diverges from the germline sequence, so it may reflect a read error. Libraries were prepared by immunoSEQ multiplex PCR; TCRdb keeps only in-frame clonotypes and omits some of them. The data show about 130,000 clones, roughly 80% seen once. The data originate from a study of blood T cell repertoires in COVID-19. Whole-study context: PBMCs, B-cell-depleted T cells, or T cells were the source of the cDNA or gDNA that made up the material.

CDR3 length: 16 amino acids. Germline lookup yields CDR1 SEHNR and CDR2 FQNEAQ (reference sequence). In terms of age and location, participants ranged from roughly 18 to 100 years and lived in approximately 26 US areas. Researchers sorted participants into cohorts using their self-reported clinical history. What the recovered Cohort 3 donors had was two negative PCRs, clearance, or symptom resolution. This receptor was obtained from a man aged 50-60 years who had recovered from COVID-19. The sequencing input was PBMCs or T cells enriched from blood (not recorded which). V gene TRBV7-9 combines with J gene TRBJ2-7, with TRBD1 matching 9 bases. DNA for the CDR3: TGTGCCAGCAGGTTAGTAGGGACAGGGAGTTCCTACGAGCAGTACTTC. It yields the protein CASRLVGTGSSYEQYF.